Shown below are 5 T cell receptor beta chains from a single sample sequenced in a study of blood T cell repertoires in COVID-19. Some clones are missing from TCRdb's copy, which holds only in-frame ones; the method was immunoSEQ multiplex PCR. The sample contains 150,000 to 200,000 clones, about 76% of which appear only once. Sequencing used peripheral blood. These receptors all stem from a woman between 35 and 50 years old with COVID-19, enrolled during active disease.

The chain joins TRBV4-3 to TRBJ2-5; D might be TRBD2 (7 bases). This CDR3 has 13 amino acids. CDR1 is LGHNA and CDR2 is YSLEER in the germline V gene. The V end lost 0 bases, the J end lost 6 bases, and 8 bases lay between the germline ends. The CDR3 loop is CASSQEGGQTQYF. The CDR3, as DNA: TGCGCCAGCAGCCAAGAGGGGGGGCAGACCCAGTACTTC.

There are a few counts of this clone. The chain couples TRBV19 to TRBJ1-3; possibly TRBD1 for D (6 bases). V dropped 3 bases and J dropped 0 bases, with 12 bases sitting between them. There are 16 residues in the CDR3. CDR1 LNHDA and CDR2 SQIVND come from the germline V gene (reference sequence). The CDR3 reads CASSMGGRSSGNTIYF. In DNA form, the CDR3 reads TGTGCCAGTAGTATGGGGGGGCGCAGCTCTGGAAACACCATATATTTT.

This rearrangement joins TRBV5-1 to TRBJ1-2; TRBD1 matches at 9 bases. With V trimmed by 0 bases and J by 7 bases, 7 bases remained unmatched. Germline V gene sequence: CDR1 SGHRS, CDR2 YFSETQ. The CDR3 has 15 amino acids. In DNA, the CDR3 is TGCGCCAGCAGCTTGGAGGGACAGGGACAAGTTGGCTACACCTTC. This gives the protein CASSLEGQGQVGYTF.

The rearrangement joins TRBV7-8 to TRBJ2-1, with 7 bases lining up with TRBD2. Germline CDR1 and CDR2: SGHVS and FQNEAQ. The CDR3 covers 15 residues. J lost 1 base, V lost 5 bases, and 5 bases had no gene match. The CDR3 DNA reads TGTGCCAGCAGCCGCGGGGAGGGGTCCTACAATGAGCAGTTCTTC. Its translation: CASSRGEGSYNEQFF.

The chain couples TRBV5-6 to TRBJ1-6, with TRBD1 identical over 9 bases. The CDR3 is 16 amino acids. Germline V gene data show CDR1 as SGHDT and CDR2 as YYEEEE. V gave up 4 bases and J gave up 10 bases; unmatched junction bases: 12. The CDR3 sequence: CASSPPRTGVESPLHF. In DNA, the CDR3 is TGTGCCAGCAGCCCCCCCCGGACAGGGGTCGAATCACCCCTCCACTTT.